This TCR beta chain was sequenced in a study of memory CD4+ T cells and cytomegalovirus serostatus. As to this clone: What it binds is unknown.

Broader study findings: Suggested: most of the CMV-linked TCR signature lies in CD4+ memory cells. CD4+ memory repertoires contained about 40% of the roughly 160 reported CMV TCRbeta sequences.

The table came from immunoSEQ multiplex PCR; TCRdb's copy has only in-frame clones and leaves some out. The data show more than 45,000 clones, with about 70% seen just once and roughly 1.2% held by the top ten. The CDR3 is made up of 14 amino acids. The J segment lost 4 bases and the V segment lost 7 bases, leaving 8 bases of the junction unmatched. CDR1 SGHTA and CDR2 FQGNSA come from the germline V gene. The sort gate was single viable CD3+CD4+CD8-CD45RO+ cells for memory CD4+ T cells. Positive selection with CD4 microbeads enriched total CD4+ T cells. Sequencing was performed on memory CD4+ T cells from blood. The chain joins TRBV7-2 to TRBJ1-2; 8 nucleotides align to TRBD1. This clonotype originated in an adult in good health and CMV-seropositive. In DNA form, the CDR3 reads TGTGCCAGCAAAAAGGGAACAGGGGGCTATGGCTACACCTTC. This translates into CASKKGTGGYGYTF. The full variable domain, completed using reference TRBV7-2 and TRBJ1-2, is GAGVSQSPSNKVTEKGKDVELRCDPISGHTALYWYRQSLGQGLEFLIYFQGNSAPDKSGLPSDRFSAERTGGSVSTLTIQRTQQEDSAVYLCASKKGTGGYGYTFGSGTRLTVV.